A single sample gave rise to the 4 T cell receptor beta chains below, sequenced in a study of vaccination effects on CD4 cells after COVID-19 (dated by TCRdb to between 2021 and 2022). No antigens are known for them. To identify antigen-specific CD4+ T cell clonotypes by their expansion, the ViraFEST assay first stimulated PBMC with viral peptide pools and then applied TCR sequencing. After more than nine days of culture, CD4+ T cells were isolated with the EasySep CD4+ T cell isolation kit. Participants received two doses of either the BNT162b2 or the mRNA-1273 mRNA SARS-CoV-2 vaccine. The library was generated by the immunoSEQ multiplex PCR assay. TCRdb took this table from immuneACCESS and kept in-frame rearrangements with V and J called. Such tables lack part of the clones; where checked against another copy, unresolved V genes explain under half of the gap, and the rest is unexplained. This sample has tens of thousands of clones in its table, and roughly 76% of those were observed once. The ten largest clones take up 9% to 9.5% of the sample.

Here the sequenced sample was CD4+ T cells from PBMCs cultured with HCoV-229E spike peptides, taken after COVID-19 vaccination. The sample's cell subset or site label, in plain terms: HCoV-229E spike overlapping peptide pool stimulation. The receptors were gathered from a human donor who received a COVID-19 vaccine.

This clone occurred a few times. CDR3 loop: CASSPIDWEGLDQPQHF. In nucleotides, the CDR3 is TGTGCCAGCAGCCCCATCGATTGGGAGGGTCTCGATCAGCCCCAGCATTTT. The chain joins TRBV7-9 to TRBJ1-5; D gene ambiguous. The CDR3 is 17 amino acids. Germline loops: CDR1 SEHNR, CDR2 FQNEAQ (reference sequence). Trimming pared 5 bases from V and 5 bases from J, leaving 22 bases between.

This clone was counted between two and nine times. The chain employs TRBV4-1 and TRBJ2-7, with a tentative D call TRBD2 (5 bases). CDR3 length equals 16 residues. Trimming shortened V by 1 base and J by 0 bases, and 13 bases separated the two germline ends. Germline CDR1 reads MGHRA; CDR2 reads YSYEKL. CDR3 in amino acids: CASSQVGAVSSYEQYF. The CDR3 bases are TGCGCCAGCAGCCAAGTAGGAGCGGTGAGCTCCTACGAGCAGTACTTC.

CDR3: CASSRTGAQRTYEQYF. CDR3 coding DNA: TGTGCCAGCAGCCGTACAGGGGCCCAAAGAACCTACGAGCAGTACTTC. This rearrangement joins TRBV14 to TRBJ2-7, with 7 bases matching TRBD1. Germline values: CDR1 SGHDN, CDR2 FVKESK. The CDR3 extends over 16 amino acids. After removal of 4 bases from V and 2 bases from J, the junction contained 11 bases not matched to a gene.

V and J are TRBV4-1 and TRBJ1-4; D might be TRBD1 (5 bases). Between the trimmed V and J ends, which lost 0 bases and 2 bases, there was a span of 10 bases. Germline-derived CDR1 and CDR2 are MGHRA and YSYEKL. This CDR3 contains 16 residues. This CDR3 reads CASSQDQPGTNEKLFF. In nucleotides, the CDR3 is TGCGCCAGCAGCCAAGATCAGCCAGGGACTAATGAAAAACTGTTTTTT.